The sequence of this TCR beta chain was determined in a study of T cells in Graves' hyperthyroidism and ophthalmopathy. CDR1 is KGHDR and CDR2 is SFDVKD in the germline V gene. The CDR3 loop spans 15 amino acids. V was pared by 3 bases and J by 3 bases, with 12 bases between. RNA transcripts provided the source from which TCR beta CDR3 regions were amplified. In the first-round RT-PCR of the TCR CDR3, the HTBI primer set was used. Each CDR3 protein gets one entry after TCRdb re-called the multiplex PCR reads with MiXCR. The profile shows approximately 430,000 distinct CDR3 sequences, about 15% of them singletons.

The sequenced sample was blood. V gene TRBV24-1 combines with J gene TRBJ2-3; D perhaps matches TRBD1 (6 bases). The TCR originated in a man aged 18 to 30 with Graves' ophthalmopathy. The CDR3 nucleotides read TGTGCCACCAGTGATCGTGCCGGGACAACAGATACGCAGTATTTT. This codes for CATSDRAGTTDTQYF.